This T cell receptor (beta chain) derives from a study of blood T cell repertoires in COVID-19. Study details: There were acute and convalescent COVID-19 samples, and they came from the United States, Italy and Spain. PBMCs, B-cell-depleted T cells, or T cells were the source of the cDNA or gDNA that made up the material.

In the original analysis: Amplifying reference gene primers gave estimates of nucleated cell counts. The method was immunoSEQ multiplex PCR; TCRdb's version includes in-frame clones alone and lacks a portion of them. That table supplies the V and J calls and clone size; D and trimming were determined from the DNA. Of fewer than 70,000 clones listed, 75% to 95% are singletons. Germline assignment: CDR1 LNHDA and CDR2 SQIVND (reference sequence). The J segment lost 1 base and the V segment lost 4 bases, leaving 7 bases of the junction unmatched. This CDR3 region has 16 residues. Sequencing was done on a sample of peripheral blood. This TCR was recovered from a woman at least 80 years old with active COVID-19. The rearrangement uses TRBV19 and TRBJ1-3, with 7 bases fitting TRBD1. DNA for the CDR3: TGTGCCAGTAGTACCACAGGGGTTTGGTCTGGAAACACCATATATTTT. It codes for CASSTTGVWSGNTIYF.